The table lists the clone carrying this TCR beta chain with many counts. The antigen is unknown. Other DNA sequences from this sample encode an identical CDR3 as well. Thyroid surgery had not been preceded by any treatment in any patient. This entry is derived from a study of metastatic and nonmetastatic thyroid tumors. Study context: Repertoire comparisons spanned blood and tumor or nodule tissue from malignant and benign thyroid patients. Study findings and constraints: In both blood and tumor samples, TCR beta diversity was reported significantly higher for malignant than benign nodules.

Authors' data handling: Clinicopathological groups supplied CDR3 differences that were used to build a distant-metastasis classifier for papillary thyroid cancer. TCRdb re-called the PCR reads with MiXCR. TCRdb's processing, not the authors', yielded these V and J calls. The table includes 80,000 to 85,000 clones, around 13% detected once. Germline CDR1 reads DFQATT; CDR2 reads SNEGSKA (reference sequence). V lost 1 base, J lost 2 bases, and 14 bases lay in between. The CDR3 has 15 residues. The source of this sequence is a female donor with papillary thyroid cancer or a benign thyroid nodule (not recorded which). Some clones in this sample may be carry-over from other donors' samples. The sample taken for sequencing was tumor tissue. The chain links TRBV20-1 to TRBJ1-2; D is perhaps TRBD1 (5 bases). CDR3 coding DNA: TGCAGTGCTAGAGGTCGCAGGGACGGAAACTATGGCTACACCTTC. Translated, it gives CSARGRRDGNYGYTF.